Listed below are T cell receptor beta chains from one sample, sequenced in a study of cytomegalovirus exposure and HLA in healthy donors. Libraries were prepared by immunoSEQ multiplex PCR; TCRdb keeps only in-frame clonotypes and omits some of them. The table shows about 130,000 clones, with approximately 88% occurring only once. Sequencing used PBMCs. These receptors were obtained from a woman under 30 in good health and CMV-seronegative. Each CDR3 is given with its conserved first and last residue. The D gene is left open where the match is weak. Clone size appears in some rows only: once, few, many, or a class for an expanded clone.

clone_size | j_call | v_call | d_call | cdr3_aa | cdr3_nt
. | TRBJ1-3 | TRBV19 | TRBD1 | CASSKALRPDRVPRNTIYF | TGTGCCAGTAGTAAGGCCCTACGACCCGACAGGGTTCCCAGAAACACCATATATTTT
. | TRBJ2-2 | TRBV19 | TRBD1 | CASSTGTGYTGGELFF | TGTGCCAGTAGTACTGGGACAGGCTACACGGGCGGGGAGCTGTTTTTT
. | TRBJ2-7 | TRBV2 | TRBD1 | CASTADRSDEQYF | TGTGCCAGCACCGCGGACAGGAGCGACGAGCAGTACTTC
. | TRBJ1-2 | TRBV6-1 | . | CASRTSLRGGYTF | TGTGCCAGCAGAACAAGCCTCCGGGGGGGCTACACCTTC
few | TRBJ2-7 | TRBV7-8 | TRBD2 | CASSMGTSGSWEQYF | TGTGCCAGCAGCATGGGGACTAGCGGGAGCTGGGAGCAGTACTTC
. | TRBJ2-7 | TRBV7-2 | TRBD2 | CASSSLTSGYEQYF | TGTGCCAGCAGCTCGTTGACTAGCGGCTACGAGCAGTACTTC
. | TRBJ2-7 | TRBV7-2 | . | CASSLARTSLYEQYF | TGTGCCAGCAGCTTAGCGCGGACTTCTCTCTACGAGCAGTACTTC
. | TRBJ1-3 | TRBV10-3 | TRBD1 | CAISEADRGFGNTIYF | TGTGCCATCAGTGAGGCGGACAGGGGGTTTGGAAACACCATATATTTT
once | TRBJ2-7 | TRBV5-6 | TRBD2 | CASSLASGRSYEQYF | TGTGCCAGCAGCTTGGCTAGCGGGAGGTCCTACGAGCAGTACTTC
. | TRBJ1-5 | TRBV4-1 | . | CASSQEFPRLNQPQHF | TGCGCCAGCAGCCAAGAGTTCCCCAGGCTGAATCAGCCCCAGCATTTT
. | TRBJ1-4 | TRBV5-1 | . | CASSFNPQGATNEKLFF | TGCGCCAGCAGCTTCAACCCCCAGGGTGCAACTAATGAAAAACTGTTTTTT
. | TRBJ2-1 | TRBV5-1 | . | CASSVDGSSYNEQFF | TGCGCCAGCAGCGTTGACGGGAGCTCCTACAATGAGCAGTTCTTC
once | TRBJ1-2 | TRBV29-1 | . | CSEQAQEGYGYTF | TGCAGCGAACAGGCACAGGAAGGCTATGGCTACACCTTC
. | TRBJ2-7 | TRBV7-9 | TRBD2 | CASSRWEGSYEQYF | TGTGCCAGCAGCCGGTGGGAGGGCTCCTACGAGCAGTACTTC
. | TRBJ1-2 | TRBV12-5 | . | CASESRANYGYTF | TGTGCTAGTGAATCGAGGGCTAACTATGGCTACACCTTC
. | TRBJ2-3 | TRBV6-6 | TRBD2 | CASSWTSGRTDTQYF | TGTGCCAGCAGTTGGACTAGCGGGAGAACAGATACGCAGTATTTT
. | TRBJ2-3 | TRBV19 | . | CASSIGSRGTDTQYF | TGTGCCAGTAGTATAGGATCGCGGGGCACAGATACGCAGTATTTT
. | TRBJ2-2 | TRBV9 | TRBD2 | CASSVEGGSITGELFF | TGTGCCAGCAGCGTAGAGGGCGGGAGTATAACCGGGGAGCTGTTTTTT
. | TRBJ1-1 | TRBV13 | . | CASSLVGTGPCF | TGTGCCAGCAGCTTAGTGGGCACAGGGCCCTGCTTT
. | TRBJ2-7 | TRBV28 | TRBD1 | CASSSSDRAHEQYF | TGTGCCAGCAGTTCCTCTGACAGGGCCCACGAGCAGTACTTC
once | TRBJ2-2 | TRBV5-6 | TRBD2 | CASSPRTSGNTGELFF | TGTGCCAGCAGCCCCCGCACTAGCGGGAACACCGGGGAGCTGTTTTTT
. | TRBJ1-4 | TRBV10-1 | TRBD1 | CASSESGQHEKLFF | TGCGCCAGCAGTGAGTCGGGACAGCACGAAAAACTGTTTTTT
. | TRBJ2-7 | TRBV11-3 | TRBD1 | CASSQRQGKDEQYF | TGTGCCAGCAGCCAAAGACAGGGTAAAGACGAGCAGTACTTC
. | TRBJ2-1 | TRBV9 | . | CASTSVEDYNEQFF | TGTGCCAGCACTAGCGTAGAGGATTACAATGAGCAGTTCTTC
. | TRBJ2-1 | TRBV18 | TRBD2 | CASSIGTSGSYNEQFF | TGTGCCAGCTCAATAGGGACTAGCGGCTCCTACAATGAGCAGTTCTTC
. | TRBJ2-1 | TRBV7-9 | TRBD2 | CASRGGDRSNEQFF | TGTGCCAGCAGGGGAGGGGATCGGAGTAATGAGCAGTTCTTC
. | TRBJ1-2 | TRBV5-6 | . | CASSSGLLYGYTF | TGTGCCAGCAGCTCGGGACTGTTGTATGGCTACACCTTC
. | TRBJ2-7 | TRBV12-5 | TRBD2 | CASGLLPAGGQYF | TGTGCTAGTGGTTTACTCCCAGCGGGGGGGCAGTACTTC
. | TRBJ1-5 | TRBV28 | TRBD1 | CASSHRQGDQPQHF | TGTGCCAGCAGCCATCGACAGGGGGATCAGCCCCAGCATTTT
. | TRBJ2-7 | TRBV19 | TRBD1 | CASKSGTGSYEQYF | TGTGCCAGTAAATCCGGGACAGGATCTTACGAGCAGTACTTC
. | TRBJ1-4 | TRBV28 | TRBD1 | CASSLRDRGREKLFF | TGTGCCAGCAGTTTACGGGACAGGGGGCGGGAAAAACTGTTTTTT
. | TRBJ2-5 | TRBV11-3 | . | CASSLDLETQYF | TGTGCCAGCAGCTTAGATCTGGAGACCCAGTACTTC
once | TRBJ2-4 | TRBV6-5 | TRBD1 | CASSYSSGGLDIQYF | TGTGCCAGCAGTTACTCGTCAGGGGGCCTGGACATTCAGTACTTC
. | TRBJ1-1 | TRBV28 | TRBD1 | CASSSYRGQAFF | TGTGCCAGCAGTTCCTACAGGGGCCAAGCTTTCTTT
. | TRBJ2-7 | TRBV29-1 | TRBD2 | CSAGLAHYEQYF | TGCAGCGCGGGACTAGCGCACTACGAGCAGTACTTC
. | TRBJ2-4 | TRBV5-6 | . | CASTDTGNIQYF | TGTGCCAGCACCGACACAGGGAACATTCAGTACTTC
. | TRBJ1-1 | TRBV7-9 | . | CASESGLNTEAFF | TGTGCCAGCGAATCAGGATTGAACACTGAAGCTTTCTTT
. | TRBJ2-6 | TRBV28 | TRBD2 | CASSLSLFGSGGSGANVLTF | TGTGCCAGCAGTTTATCTCTCTTTGGTAGCGGGGGCTCTGGGGCCAACGTCCTGACTTTC
. | TRBJ2-1 | TRBV25-1 | TRBD2 | CASSIRTSKFF | TGTGCCAGCAGTATTCGGACTAGCAAGTTCTTC
. | TRBJ2-3 | TRBV18 | TRBD1 | CASSRPGQGTDTQYF | TGTGCCAGCTCAAGGCCGGGACAGGGAACAGATACGCAGTATTTT
. | TRBJ1-3 | TRBV12-5 | TRBD1 | CASSQGAISGNTIYF | TGTGCTAGTTCACAGGGGGCAATCTCTGGAAACACCATATATTTT
once | TRBJ1-2 | TRBV7-2 | . | CASSFRDYGYTF | TGTGCCAGCAGCTTCCGGGACTATGGCTACACCTTC
. | TRBJ2-1 | TRBV6-5 | TRBD2 | CASSYGLAGGYNEQFF | TGTGCCAGCAGTTACGGATTAGCGGGAGGCTACAATGAGCAGTTCTTC
. | TRBJ2-7 | TRBV4-1 | TRBD2 | CASSQPTSGGYEQYF | TGCGCCAGCAGCCAACCTACTAGCGGGGGCTACGAGCAGTACTTC
. | TRBJ2-7 | TRBV29-1 | . | CSVVEPYEQYF | TGCAGCGTTGTGGAGCCCTACGAGCAGTACTTC
. | TRBJ2-1 | TRBV7-9 | . | CASSPRVVNNEQFF | TGTGCCAGCAGCCCCCGGGTTGTGAACAATGAGCAGTTCTTC
. | TRBJ1-5 | TRBV7-8 | . | CASSPRYSNQPQHF | TGTGCCAGCAGCCCCCGGTATAGCAATCAGCCCCAGCATTTT
. | TRBJ2-2 | TRBV13 | . | CASSPSTRGANTGELFF | TGTGCCAGCAGCCCTTCCACCCGGGGGGCCAACACCGGGGAGCTGTTTTTT
. | TRBJ2-7 | TRBV6-6 | TRBD2 | CASSYGPGLDSYEQYF | TGTGCCAGCAGTTACGGCCCGGGACTAGACTCCTACGAGCAGTACTTC
. | TRBJ2-5 | TRBV5-1 | . | CASSSIGQLQETQYF | TGCGCCAGCAGCTCGATTGGACAGCTCCAAGAGACCCAGTACTTC
. | TRBJ1-2 | TRBV5-1 | TRBD1 | CASRQGNYGYTF | TGCGCCAGTCGACAGGGAAACTATGGCTACACCTTC
. | TRBJ2-2 | TRBV15 | TRBD2 | CATSRAIAGGTGELFF | TGTGCCACCAGCAGAGCGATCGCGGGAGGCACCGGGGAGCTGTTTTTT
. | TRBJ2-7 | TRBV5-1 | . | CASSLTIGSAEQYF | TGCGCCAGCAGCTTGACGATCGGGTCCGCCGAGCAGTACTTC
. | TRBJ2-1 | TRBV30 | TRBD2 | CAWSVWAGDYNEQFF | TGTGCCTGGAGTGTTTGGGCGGGAGACTACAATGAGCAGTTCTTC
. | TRBJ2-5 | TRBV6-1 | . | CASTRGGIQETQYF | TGTGCCAGCACCAGAGGAGGGATCCAAGAGACCCAGTACTTC
. | TRBJ2-7 | TRBV21-1 | . | CASSNQGSDEQYF | TGTGCCAGCAGCAACCAGGGATCCGACGAGCAGTACTTC
. | TRBJ1-1 | TRBV28 | TRBD1 | CASSLQGGLPLNTEAFF | TGTGCCAGCAGTTTACAGGGGGGATTACCCTTGAACACTGAAGCTTTCTTT
. | TRBJ1-2 | TRBV5-1 | TRBD1 | CASSVDRGTNYGYTF | TGCGCCAGCAGCGTGGACAGGGGTACAAACTATGGCTACACCTTC